This T cell receptor beta chain emerged from a study of blood T cell repertoires in COVID-19. Here immunoSEQ multiplex PCR was the method, and the copy in TCRdb shows in-frame clones only, minus some. Here the sample spans approximately 210,000 clones, roughly 87% being singletons. Trimming stripped 3 bases from V and 6 bases from J, with 8 bases between. The CDR3 runs 13 residues. Germline CDR1 is SGHTA and CDR2 is FQGNSA. The clonotype originates from a man aged 25 to 40 in a cohort exposed to, infected with or recovered from COVID-19 (not recorded which). Sequenced sample: PBMCs or T cells enriched from blood (not recorded which). This sequence joins TRBV7-2 and TRBJ2-2; perhaps TRBD1 as D (5 bases). DNA of the CDR3: TGTGCCAGCAGCTTTGCAGGGTCCGGGGAGCTGTTTTTT. Protein: CASSFAGSGELFF.